This T cell receptor beta chain was documented in a study of blood T cell repertoires in COVID-19. Study details: Acute-phase and convalescent COVID-19 samples originated in the United States, Italy and Spain.

V dropped 2 bases and J dropped 3 bases, with 10 bases sitting between them. Germline V CDR1 and CDR2: MNHNY, SVGAGI (reference sequence). The CDR3 covers 14 residues. Data came from immunoSEQ multiplex PCR; TCRdb stores just in-frame clones and leaves some out. This sample yields some 400,000 clones, of which around 90% are seen a single time; about 3% belongs to the top ten. Regarding this clone: Within the sample, other DNA sequences also encode this same CDR3.

Sequencing was done on a sample of peripheral blood. The TCR comes from a human donor in a cohort sampled during active COVID-19. The V call is TRBV6-6, the J call TRBJ1-1; D possibly corresponds to TRBD1 (6 bases). For the CDR3, the DNA is TGTGCCAGCAGTTACCCGACAGGAGACACTGAAGCTTTCTTT. This encodes CASSYPTGDTEAFF.